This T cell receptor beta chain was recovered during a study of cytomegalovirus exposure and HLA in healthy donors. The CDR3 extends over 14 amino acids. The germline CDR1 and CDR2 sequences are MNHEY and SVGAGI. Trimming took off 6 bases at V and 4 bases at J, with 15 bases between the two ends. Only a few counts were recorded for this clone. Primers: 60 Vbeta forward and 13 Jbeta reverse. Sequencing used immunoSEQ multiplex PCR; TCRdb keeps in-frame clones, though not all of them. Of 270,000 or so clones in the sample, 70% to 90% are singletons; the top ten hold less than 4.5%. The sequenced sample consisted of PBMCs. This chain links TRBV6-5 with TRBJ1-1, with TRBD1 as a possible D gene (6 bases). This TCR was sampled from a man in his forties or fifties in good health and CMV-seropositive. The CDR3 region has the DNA TGTGCCAGCAGCAACAGGGCGCCTAGCACTGAAGCTTTCTTT. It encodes CASSNRAPSTEAFF.